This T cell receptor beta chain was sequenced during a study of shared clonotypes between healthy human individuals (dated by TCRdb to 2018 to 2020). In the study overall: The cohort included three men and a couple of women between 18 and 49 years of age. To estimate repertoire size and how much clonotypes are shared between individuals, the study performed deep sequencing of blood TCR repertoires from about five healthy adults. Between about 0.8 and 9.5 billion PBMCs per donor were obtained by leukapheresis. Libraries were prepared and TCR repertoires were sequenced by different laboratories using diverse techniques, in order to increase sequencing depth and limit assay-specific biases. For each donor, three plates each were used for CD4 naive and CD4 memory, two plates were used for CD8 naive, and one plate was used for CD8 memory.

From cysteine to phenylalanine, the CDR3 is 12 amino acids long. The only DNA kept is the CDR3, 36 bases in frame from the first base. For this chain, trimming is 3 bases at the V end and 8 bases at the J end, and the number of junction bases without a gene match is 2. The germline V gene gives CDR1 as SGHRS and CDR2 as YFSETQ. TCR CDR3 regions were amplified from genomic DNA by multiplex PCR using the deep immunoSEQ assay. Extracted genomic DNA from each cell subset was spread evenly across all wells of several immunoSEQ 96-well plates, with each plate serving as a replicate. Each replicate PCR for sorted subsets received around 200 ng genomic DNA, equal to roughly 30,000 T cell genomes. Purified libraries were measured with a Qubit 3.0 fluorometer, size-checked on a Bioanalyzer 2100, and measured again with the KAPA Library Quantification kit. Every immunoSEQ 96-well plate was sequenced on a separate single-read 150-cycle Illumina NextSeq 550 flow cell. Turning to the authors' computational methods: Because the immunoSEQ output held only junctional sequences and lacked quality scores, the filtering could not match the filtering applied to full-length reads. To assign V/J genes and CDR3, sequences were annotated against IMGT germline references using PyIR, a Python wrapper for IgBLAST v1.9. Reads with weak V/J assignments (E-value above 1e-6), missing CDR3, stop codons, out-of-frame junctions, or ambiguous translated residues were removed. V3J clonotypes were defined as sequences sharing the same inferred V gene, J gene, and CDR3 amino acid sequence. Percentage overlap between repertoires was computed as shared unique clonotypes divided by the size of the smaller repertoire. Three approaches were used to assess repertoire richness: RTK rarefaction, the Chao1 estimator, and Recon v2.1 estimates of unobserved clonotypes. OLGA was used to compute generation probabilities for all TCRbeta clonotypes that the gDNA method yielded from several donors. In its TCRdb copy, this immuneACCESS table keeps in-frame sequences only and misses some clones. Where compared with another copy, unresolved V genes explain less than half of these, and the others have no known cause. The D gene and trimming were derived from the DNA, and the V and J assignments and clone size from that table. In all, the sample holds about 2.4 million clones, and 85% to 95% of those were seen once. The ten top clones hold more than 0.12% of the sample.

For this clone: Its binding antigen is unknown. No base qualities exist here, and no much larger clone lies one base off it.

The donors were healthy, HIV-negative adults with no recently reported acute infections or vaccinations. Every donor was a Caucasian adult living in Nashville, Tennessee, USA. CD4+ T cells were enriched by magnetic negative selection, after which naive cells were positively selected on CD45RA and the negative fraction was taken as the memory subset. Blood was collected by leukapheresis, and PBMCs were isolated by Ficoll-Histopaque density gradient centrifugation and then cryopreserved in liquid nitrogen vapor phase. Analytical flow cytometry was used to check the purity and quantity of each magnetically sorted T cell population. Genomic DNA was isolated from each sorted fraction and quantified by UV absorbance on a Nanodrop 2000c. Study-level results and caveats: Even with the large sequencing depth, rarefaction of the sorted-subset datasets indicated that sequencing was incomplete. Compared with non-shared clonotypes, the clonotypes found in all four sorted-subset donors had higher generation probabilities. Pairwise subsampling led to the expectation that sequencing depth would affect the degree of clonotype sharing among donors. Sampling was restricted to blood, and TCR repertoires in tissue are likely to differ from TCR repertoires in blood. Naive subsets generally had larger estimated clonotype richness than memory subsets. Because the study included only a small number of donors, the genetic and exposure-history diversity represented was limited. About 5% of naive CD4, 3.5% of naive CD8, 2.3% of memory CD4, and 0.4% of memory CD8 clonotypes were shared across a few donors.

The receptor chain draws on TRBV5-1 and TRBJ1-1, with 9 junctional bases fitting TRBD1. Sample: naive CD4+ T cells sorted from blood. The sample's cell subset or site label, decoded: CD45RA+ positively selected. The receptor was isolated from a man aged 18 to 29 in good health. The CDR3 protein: CASSSTGGEAFF. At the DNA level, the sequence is TGCGCCAGCAGCTCGACAGGGGGAGAAGCTTTCTTT.